One sample yielded the 24 T cell receptor beta chains listed below, sequenced in a study of shared clonotypes between healthy human individuals. The data were produced by immunoSEQ multiplex PCR, yet TCRdb's version contains in-frame clones alone and is incomplete. This sample has fewer than 600,000 clones, with around 78% found just once. The sample taken for sequencing was PBMCs. The receptors were gathered from a woman in her thirties or forties in good health. Some clones in this sample may be carry-over from other donors' samples.

J is TRBJ1-1 and V is TRBV11-2; 7 nucleotides align to TRBD1. The ends lost 5 bases at V and 6 bases at J; junction bases unmatched: 9. Germline V lookup: CDR1 SGHAT, CDR2 FQNNGV. This CDR3 comprises 14 residues. The CDR3 nucleotides read TGTGCCAGCAGCCGAGGGGCAGGGGGACCTGAAGCTTTCTTT. Encoded protein: CASSRGAGGPEAFF.

This chain connects TRBV7-2 to TRBJ2-7; D is unresolved. The CDR3 has 13 amino acids. V was cut by 7 bases and J by 1 base, with 11 bases left in between. The germline gives CDR1 SGHTA, CDR2 FQGNSA. CDR3 region: CASTTPGSYEQYF. The CDR3 region has the DNA TGTGCCAGCACGACGCCCGGATCCTACGAGCAGTACTTC.

CDR3 region: CASSSGLAGGTGELFF. CDR3 coding DNA: TGTGCCAGCAGCTCGGGACTAGCGGGAGGAACCGGGGAGCTGTTTTTT. V and J are TRBV7-3 and TRBJ2-2; 15 positions match TRBD2. The trim removed 4 bases at V and 5 bases at J, leaving 2 bases unmatched. The CDR3 runs to 16 residues. Per the germline V gene, CDR1 is SGHTA and CDR2 is FQGTGA.

This clone was seen a handful of times. The genes are TRBV9 and TRBJ1-1; D remains ambiguous. CDR1 and CDR2 from the germline V gene are SGDLS and YYNGEE. The V and J ends lost 0 bases and 1 base respectively, with 10 bases between them. This CDR3 is built from 15 residues. The CDR3 here is CASSVDSLANTEAFF. CDR3 bases: TGTGCCAGCAGCGTAGATAGTTTGGCGAACACTGAAGCTTTCTTT.

V and J are TRBV19 and TRBJ1-5, with TRBD1 as a possible D gene (5 bases). With 3 bases removed from V and 7 bases from J, the gap between germline ends came to 19 bases. CDR1 is LNHDA, CDR2 SQIVND, per germline (reference sequence). The CDR3 loop spans 16 amino acids. CDR3 region: CASSIPSDSFGQPQHF. Here the CDR3 DNA reads TGTGCCAGTAGTATCCCCTCCGACAGTTTCGGCCAGCCCCAGCATTTT.

V usage is TRBV19 and J usage is TRBJ2-5, with 8 bases that match TRBD1. After removal of 4 bases from V and 5 bases from J, the junction contained 6 bases not matched to a gene. Per the germline V gene, CDR1 is LNHDA and CDR2 is SQIVND (reference sequence). CDR3 length equals 14 residues. The CDR3 loop is CASSKTGVGETQYF. The CDR3 DNA follows: TGTGCCAGTAGTAAGACAGGGGTTGGGGAGACCCAGTACTTC.

The rearrangement joins TRBV29-1 to TRBJ1-2, with TRBD1 identical over 7 bases. The CDR3 runs to 15 residues. Germline V gene data show CDR1 as SQVTM and CDR2 as ANQGSEA. Trimming at V came to 4 bases and at J to 6 bases, leaving 14 bases not matched to a gene. CDR3 nucleotides: TGCAGCGTTGTCAAAACAGGGGCCCCCTCCCATGGCTACACCTTC. Residues: CSVVKTGAPSHGYTF.

The chain couples TRBV19 to TRBJ1-5, with D maybe TRBD1 (6 bases). Germline CDR1 is LNHDA and CDR2 is SQIVND (reference sequence). CDR3 length equals 15 residues. Between the trimmed V and J ends, which lost 10 bases and 0 bases, there was a span of 16 bases. The CDR3 loop reads CATSKTGNSNQPQHF. The CDR3 region has the DNA TGTGCCACGTCGAAGACAGGCAATAGCAATCAGCCCCAGCATTTT.

This chain connects TRBV7-2 to TRBJ2-6; TRBD2 is a possible D gene (6 bases). This CDR3 comprises 15 residues. Germline lookup yields CDR1 SGHTA and CDR2 FQGNSA. The V end lost 5 bases, the J end lost 0 bases, and 8 bases lay between the germline ends. CDR3 nucleotides: TGTGCCAGCAGCACGGGACTCTCTGGGGCCAACGTCCTGACTTTC. Translation: CASSTGLSGANVLTF.

The chain links TRBV28 to TRBJ2-3; maybe TRBD2 (5 bases). The V end was cut by 10 bases, the J end by 14 bases, with 28 bases between. This CDR3 has 14 amino acids. Germline CDR1 reads MDHEN; CDR2 reads SYDVKM. This chain's CDR3 is CAIKPDYPSARAYF. The CDR3 DNA reads TGTGCCATCAAACCTGACTACCCGAGCGCCCGCGCGTATTTT.

A word on this clone: Other DNA sequences within the sample encode an identical CDR3. J is TRBJ1-3 and V is TRBV14; D gene uncertain. The CDR3 runs 13 residues. V shed 1 base and J shed 0 bases, with 1 base lying between them. Germline V gives CDR1 SGHDN, CDR2 FVKESK. DNA of the CDR3: TGTGCCAGCAGCCAAGCCTCTGGAAACACCATATATTTT. This codes for CASSQASGNTIYF.

V gene TRBV5-1 combines with J gene TRBJ1-3; 8 bases agree with TRBD1. The germline gives CDR1 SGHRS, CDR2 YFSETQ. Germline trimming cut 4 bases from V and 0 bases from J; bases unmatched to any gene: 9. The length of the CDR3 is 17 residues. The CDR3 region has the DNA TGCGCCAGCAGCGACCGACAGGGGCCCTTCTCTGGAAACACCATATATTTT. The encoded protein is CASSDRQGPFSGNTIYF.

As for this clone: This same CDR3 is encoded by further DNA sequences in the sample. The rearrangement joins TRBV5-6 to TRBJ2-7; 7 nucleotides align to TRBD1. The V segment lost 3 bases and the J segment 1 base; nucleotides outside the gene matches: 1. The CDR3 consists of 13 residues. Per the germline V gene, CDR1 is SGHDT and CDR2 is YYEEEE. The CDR3 reads CASSSDRSYEQYF. The CDR3 coding sequence is TGTGCCAGCAGCTCGGACAGGTCCTACGAGCAGTACTTC.

This clone was seen at least ten times. The chain has TRBV6-1 and TRBJ2-7; no definite D call. The length of the CDR3 is 13 residues. Germline loops: CDR1 MNHNS, CDR2 SASEGT. V gave up 0 bases and J gave up 6 bases, with 9 bases separating them. DNA for the CDR3: TGTGCCAGCAGTGAAGCGGGTGTCCTCGAGCAGTACTTC. Translated, it gives CASSEAGVLEQYF.

V is TRBV6-4 and J is TRBJ1-5; D gene uncertain. From germline, CDR1 is MRHNA and CDR2 SNTAGT. Trimming shortened V by 4 bases and J by 2 bases, and 6 bases separated the two germline ends. The CDR3 loop spans 13 amino acids. The chain's CDR3 is CASSAPGNQPQHF. The DNA of the CDR3 is TGTGCCAGCAGTGCGCCGGGCAATCAGCCCCAGCATTTT.

The CDR3 DNA follows: TGTGCCAGCAGCCAGAATAGCGGGAGGGCACTGGGGGAGCAGTACTTC. This codes for CASSQNSGRALGEQYF. J is TRBJ2-7 and V is TRBV4-2; 11 nucleotides align to TRBD2. The germline CDR1 and CDR2 sequences are LGHNA and YNFKEQ. The CDR3 has 16 amino acids. J gave up 7 bases and V 3 bases, and 11 bases lay outside the gene matches.

The chain joins TRBV5-1 to TRBJ2-3, with D possibly TRBD2 on 5 matching bases. Germline CDR1 reads SGHRS; CDR2 reads YFSETQ. V was pared by 1 base and J by 2 bases, with 11 bases between. CDR3 length: 15 amino acids. The CDR3 is CASSLSGDYTDTQYF. Written as DNA, the CDR3 is TGCGCCAGCAGCTTGTCCGGAGACTACACAGATACGCAGTATTTT.

The V and J genes are TRBV11-2 and TRBJ2-1; no clear D. This CDR3 is built from 12 residues. Trimming cost V 2 bases and J 7 bases, with 6 bases left between them. Germline values: CDR1 SGHAT, CDR2 FQNNGV. The CDR3 region is CASSLQINEQFF. The CDR3 region has the DNA TGTGCCAGCAGCTTACAAATAAATGAGCAGTTCTTC.

The table lists this clone with a few counts. This chain uses TRBV11-2 with TRBJ2-6, with a weak D call TRBD1 (5 bases). The germline CDR1 and CDR2 sequences are SGHAT and FQNNGV. The CDR3 is made up of 17 amino acids. V gave up 2 bases and J gave up 2 bases, with 13 bases separating them. The CDR3 sequence is CASSLQGFKAGANVLTF. CDR3 bases: TGTGCCAGCAGCTTACAGGGTTTCAAGGCTGGGGCCAACGTCCTGACTTTC.

In this sample, this clone turned up once. The V gene is TRBV7-9, the J gene TRBJ2-3; TRBD2 matches 8 bases. There are 18 residues in the CDR3. Germline V lookup: CDR1 SEHNR, CDR2 FQNEAQ (reference sequence). V shed 5 bases and J 2 bases; nucleotides not matched to a gene: 15. CDR3 nucleotides: TGTGCCAGCAGCCTAAAAACGGCTAGCGGGCACTCCACAGATACGCAGTATTTT. It yields the protein CASSLKTASGHSTDTQYF.

This clone was observed once. V and J are TRBV29-1 and TRBJ2-5, with 9 bases identical to TRBD1. Looked up from germline, CDR1 is SQVTM and CDR2 is ANQGSEA. This CDR3 spans 15 amino acids. Losses at the gene ends were 1 base for V and 7 bases for J; bases not matched to a gene: 10. DNA for the CDR3: TGCAGCGTTGAAGGGGGACAGGGCCGACCAGGGACCCAGTACTTC. Protein product: CSVEGGQGRPGTQYF.

The V call is TRBV6-5, the J call TRBJ1-5, with 9 bases fitting TRBD1. Looked up from germline, CDR1 is MNHEY and CDR2 is SVGAGI. V lost 8 bases, J lost 6 bases, and 5 bases stayed unmatched. The CDR3 covers 13 residues. The CDR3 bases are TGTGCCAGCTCGATGACAGGGGGTCAGCCCCAGCATTTT. It yields the protein CASSMTGGQPQHF.

This clone was detected only a few times. V is TRBV28 and J is TRBJ2-2; TRBD1 matches at 10 bases. The V gene end was trimmed by 6 bases and the J gene end by 6 bases; junction bases not matched to a gene: 4. Germline CDR1 reads MDHEN; CDR2 reads SYDVKM. The CDR3 sequence is 14 residues long. The DNA of the CDR3 is TGTGCCAGCAGACGGACAGGGGGTTCCGGGGAGCTGTTTTTT. Translation gives CASRRTGGSGELFF.

The chain employs TRBV29-1 and TRBJ2-1; D is uncertain. Trimming cost V 3 bases and J 0 bases, with 9 bases left between them. There are 14 residues in the CDR3. Germline CDR1 is SQVTM and CDR2 is ANQGSEA. The CDR3 region is CSVDSWTSYNEQFF. The CDR3 DNA sequence: TGCAGCGTTGACTCTTGGACCTCCTACAATGAGCAGTTCTTC.